This T cell receptor (beta chain) was found in a study of beta chain features in type 1 diabetes. General study points: Sampled from patients, naive, central memory and Treg TCRB repertoires appeared more similar than those sampled from healthy donors.

CD45RO/CCR7/CD25/CD127/CD95/CD27 separated CD4+ naive, central memory, regulatory and stem cell-like memory cells by sorting. This clone was recorded a few times. Antigen unknown. cDNA synthesis used the whole RNA isolate, giving expressed TCRB sequences. Assay used: immunoSEQ multiplex PCR; TCRdb lists only in-frame clones, some missing. The data contain over 700,000 clones, about a sixth of them singletons. From germline, CDR1 is SGHRS and CDR2 YFSETQ. V was clipped by 4 bases and J by 1 base; unmatched bases: 6. The CDR3 contains 17 residues. The V and J genes are TRBV5-1 and TRBJ2-6; TRBD1 matches 9 bases. Material: naive CD4+ T cells from blood. The receptor was derived from a woman aged 18-30 years in good health. As DNA, the CDR3 is TGCGCCAGCAGCCCACGGACAGGGGATTCTGGGGCCAACGTCCTGACTTTC. Protein: CASSPRTGDSGANVLTF.